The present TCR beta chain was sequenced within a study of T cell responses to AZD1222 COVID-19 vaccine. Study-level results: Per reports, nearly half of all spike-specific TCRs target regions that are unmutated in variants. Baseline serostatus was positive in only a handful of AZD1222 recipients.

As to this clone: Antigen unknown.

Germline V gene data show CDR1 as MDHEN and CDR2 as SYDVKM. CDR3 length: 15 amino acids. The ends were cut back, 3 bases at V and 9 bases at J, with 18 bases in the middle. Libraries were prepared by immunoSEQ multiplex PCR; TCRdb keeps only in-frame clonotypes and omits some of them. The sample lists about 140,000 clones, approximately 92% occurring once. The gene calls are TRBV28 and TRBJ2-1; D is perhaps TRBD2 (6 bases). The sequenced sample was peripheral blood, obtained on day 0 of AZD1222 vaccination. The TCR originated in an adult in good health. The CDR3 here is CASSLGGGRRAEQFF. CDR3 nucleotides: TGTGCCAGCAGTTTGGGGGGTGGCAGGCGAGCTGAGCAGTTCTTC.